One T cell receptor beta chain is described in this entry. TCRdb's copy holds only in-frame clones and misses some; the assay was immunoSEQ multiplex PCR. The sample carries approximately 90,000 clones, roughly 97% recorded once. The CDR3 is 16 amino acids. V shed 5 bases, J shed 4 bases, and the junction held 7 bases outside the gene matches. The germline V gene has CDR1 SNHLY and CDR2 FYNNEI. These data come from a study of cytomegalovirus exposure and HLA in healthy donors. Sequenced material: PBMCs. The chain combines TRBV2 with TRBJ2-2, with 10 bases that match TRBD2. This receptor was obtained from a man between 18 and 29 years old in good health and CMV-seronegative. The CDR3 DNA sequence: TGTGCCAGCAGTTGGACTAGCGGTCGGCCCACCGGGGAGCTGTTTTTT. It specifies CASSWTSGRPTGELFF.